This is a list of T cell receptor beta chains from one sample in a study of PD-1 blockade in classical Hodgkin lymphoma. Profiling relied on immunoSEQ multiplex PCR, and the TCRdb table lists in-frame clones only, not all of them. Of about 47,000 clones detected, 90% appear once; the ten largest clones hold about 15%. Source: peripheral blood mononuclear cells (PBMCs), taken before the fourth cycle of nivolumab. These receptors were obtained from a human donor with classical Hodgkin lymphoma. CDR3s include the opening cysteine and the closing phenylalanine or tryptophan. The order of the fields is D gene, clone size, J gene, V gene, CDR3 protein, CDR3 DNA. A D gene is named only where the DNA matches it firmly. Size tells how often a clone was seen (once, few, many) or the class of an expanded clone, and some rows leave it out.

- - TRBJ2-5 TRBV6-1 CASGPGQAAQETQYF TGTGCCAGCGGGCCGGGGCAGGCGGCCCAAGAGACCCAGTACTTC
- - TRBJ1-3 TRBV6-5 CASSSRDLGNTIYF TGTGCCAGCAGTTCCCGGGACCTTGGAAACACCATATATTTT
- - TRBJ1-4 TRBV6-5 CASSYSIGWVSEKLFF TGTGCCAGCAGTTACTCGATTGGATGGGTTAGTGAAAAACTGTTTTTT
TRBD1 once TRBJ1-3 TRBV10-3 CAISNGQGSSGNTIYF TGTGCCATCAGTAATGGACAGGGGAGCTCTGGAAACACCATATATTTT
TRBD2 - TRBJ2-3 TRBV7-6 CASSLALLAGDPTDTQYF TGTGCCAGCAGCTTAGCCCTACTAGCGGGAGACCCCACAGATACGCAGTATTTT
- - TRBJ2-7 TRBV7-9 CASSLGAGTGEQYF TGTGCCAGCAGCTTAGGGGCGGGTACTGGGGAGCAGTACTTC
- medium-sized TRBJ2-7 TRBV6-5 CASSYSKVSGMHEQYF TGTGCCAGCAGTTACTCGAAGGTGTCCGGGATGCACGAGCAGTACTTC
- - TRBJ2-1 TRBV19 CASSIDFGGGLYNEQFF TGTGCCAGTAGTATAGATTTCGGCGGGGGCCTTTACAATGAGCAGTTCTTC
- - TRBJ2-3 TRBV5-1 CASSIGTSTDTQYF TGCGCCAGCAGCATAGGGACCTCCACAGATACGCAGTATTTT
- - TRBJ1-2 TRBV5-1 CASSPDNYGYTF TGCGCCAGCAGCCCCGACAACTATGGCTACACCTTC
TRBD1 - TRBJ2-7 TRBV11-2 CASSSPGQGFYEQYF TGTGCCAGCAGCTCCCCGGGACAGGGTTTCTACGAGCAGTACTTC
- - TRBJ1-5 TRBV6-5 CASRVRSNQPQHF TGTGCCAGCAGAGTCAGGAGCAATCAGCCCCAGCATTTT
TRBD2 - TRBJ2-3 TRBV5-6 CASSIGLAGAASDTQYF TGTGCCAGCAGCATAGGACTAGCGGGAGCAGCAAGCGATACGCAGTATTTT
- - TRBJ2-7 TRBV4-2 CASSQPTGDYEQYF TGTGCCAGCAGCCAACCGACAGGCGACTACGAGCAGTACTTC
- - TRBJ1-1 TRBV5-1 CASSFQGSGTEAFF TGCGCCAGCAGCTTCCAGGGAAGTGGGACTGAAGCTTTCTTT
- - TRBJ2-7 TRBV9 CASSAPGSGYEQYF TGTGCCAGCAGCGCTCCGGGATCTGGCTACGAGCAGTACTTC
- once TRBJ2-5 TRBV5-5 CASSLEVAGGRETQYF TGTGCCAGCAGCTTGGAAGTGGCTGGGGGTAGGGAGACCCAGTACTTC
- - TRBJ2-6 TRBV27 CASSWSSGANVLTF TGTGCCAGCAGTTGGTCCTCTGGGGCCAACGTCCTGACTTTC
TRBD2 - TRBJ2-1 TRBV6-4 CASSELAEYNEQFF TGTGCCAGCAGTGAACTAGCGGAGTACAATGAGCAGTTCTTC
TRBD1 - TRBJ1-2 TRBV29-1 CSVLLSGQGYSGYTF TGCAGCGTCCTTCTGTCAGGACAGGGTTATTCTGGCTACACCTTC
TRBD2 - TRBJ2-1 TRBV9 CASSVSGRTHNEQFF TGTGCCAGCAGCGTTAGCGGGAGAACCCACAATGAGCAGTTCTTC
- - TRBJ1-2 TRBV7-3 CASSHGQNYGYTF TGTGCCAGCAGCCACGGACAGAACTATGGCTACACCTTC
TRBD2 - TRBJ2-1 TRBV19 CASSTSGSYNEQFF TGTGCCAGTAGTACTAGCGGGAGCTACAATGAGCAGTTCTTC